What follows are 12 T cell receptor beta chains derived from one specimen sequenced in a study of T-cell reconstitution after alpha-beta-depleted transplantation in children. The TCRbeta library incorporated unique molecular identifiers. TCRdb reanalysed the PCR reads using MiXCR and keeps one entry per CDR3 protein. The sample holds about 980,000 distinct CDR3 sequences, less than 30% seen once. Material: PBMCs, mostly from graft donor cells, obtained 360 days after TCRalphabeta/CD19-depleted stem cell transplant. The receptor source for this set is a boy younger than two who had a stem cell transplant for SCID, so the T cells may come from the graft donor.

The chain couples TRBV6-5 to TRBJ2-3; 7 bases line up with TRBD2. This CDR3 spans 16 amino acids. Germline-derived CDR1 and CDR2 are MNHEY and SVGAGI. With V trimmed by 0 bases and J by 0 bases, 3 bases remained unmatched. CDR3 sequence (DNA): TGTGCCAGCAGTTACTCGATGCGGGAGAGCACAGATACGCAGTATTTT. Its translation is CASSYSMRESTDTQYF.

This chain joins TRBV12-3 or TRBV12-4 and TRBJ1-5; the D is unclear. The length of the CDR3 is 14 residues. V lost 1 base and J lost 5, with 9 bases in between. The CDR3 coding sequence is TGTGCCAGCAGTTTAGGGACGTCGGATCAGCCCCAGCATTTT. Its translation: CASSLGTSDQPQHF.

The sample holds one count of this clonotype. The rearrangement uses TRBV5-1 and TRBJ2-7; 7 positions agree with TRBD1. Germline V CDR1 and CDR2: SGHRS, YFSETQ. The CDR3 has 16 residues. The ends lost 0 bases at V and 3 bases at J; junction bases unmatched: 9. The CDR3 DNA reads as TGCGCCAGCAGCTTGGGTGGACAGGCTGGCATCTACGAGCAGTACTTC. Protein product: CASSLGGQAGIYEQYF.

This clonotype was detected only a few times. This chain joins TRBV6-2 or TRBV6-3 and TRBJ2-1; the D gene is possibly TRBD2 (6 bases). The CDR3 is made up of 12 amino acids. CDR1 and CDR2 (germline): MNHEY, SVGEGT. Trimming took off 6 bases at V and 10 bases at J, with 13 bases between the two ends. The CDR3 DNA sequence: TGTGCCAGCAGCCATTGGGGGGTCGAGCAGTTCTTC. As protein: CASSHWGVEQFF.

In its sample, this clonotype was seen a few times. This sequence joins TRBV12-3 or TRBV12-4 and TRBJ1-4; no firm D call. Between the trimmed V and J ends, which lost 2 bases and 0 bases, there was a span of 10 bases. The length of the CDR3 is 16 residues. The CDR3: CASSLRAAATNEKLFF. The CDR3 DNA reads as TGTGCCAGCAGTTTAAGGGCAGCAGCAACTAATGAAAAACTGTTTTTT.

This rearrangement joins TRBV20-1 to TRBJ2-6; D uncertain. Germline CDR1 and CDR2: DFQATT and SNEGSKA (reference sequence). V was shortened by 5 bases and J by 0 bases, with 8 bases between the two germline ends. The CDR3 is made up of 14 amino acids. The CDR3 here is CSAAKRSGANVLTF. In DNA form, the CDR3 reads TGCAGTGCTGCTAAACGCTCTGGGGCCAACGTCCTGACTTTC.

The table lists this clonotype with many counts. The chain uses TRBV6-1 and TRBJ1-5; 10 nucleotides match TRBD1. With 5 bases clipped from V and 4 bases from J, the junction kept 5 bases outside the gene matches. CDR3 size: 15 residues. CDR1 MNHNS and CDR2 SASEGT come from the germline V gene. This CDR3 is CASSPGTGDNQPQHF. The CDR3 nucleotides read TGTGCCAGCAGTCCCGGGACAGGGGATAATCAGCCCCAGCATTTT.

The chain joins TRBV12-3 or TRBV12-4 to TRBJ2-1; TRBD2 agrees at 11 bases. The CDR3 spans 12 residues. V lost 10 bases, J lost 13 bases, and 9 bases stayed unmatched. The CDR3 nucleotides read TGTGCCATCTGTTTAGCGGGGGGGCCTCAGTTCTTC. This gives the protein CAICLAGGPQFF.

This clonotype was seen at least ten times. The genes are TRBV6-1 and TRBJ1-3; 9 nucleotides align to TRBD1. Germline assignment: CDR1 MNHNS and CDR2 SASEGT. The CDR3 contains 15 residues. J gave up 4 bases and V 6 bases, and 7 bases lay outside the gene matches. In DNA form, the CDR3 reads TGTGCCAGCAGGCCCGGGACAGGGAGGGGAAACACCATATATTTT. Protein sequence: CASRPGTGRGNTIYF.

This clonotype has only a few counts. The chain joins TRBV6-1 to TRBJ2-5, with 7 bases lining up with TRBD1. The CDR3 is 16 residues long. J gave up 4 bases and V 7 bases, and 15 bases lay outside the gene matches. Germline values: CDR1 MNHNS, CDR2 SASEGT. The CDR3 coding sequence is TGTGCCAGCACCAAGTTAGGGGGCGCATTGCGAGAGACCCAGTACTTC. It codes for CASTKLGGALRETQYF.

This clonotype was picked up a small number of times. This sequence joins TRBV9 and TRBJ2-3; 10 nucleotides line up with TRBD2. CDR1 is SGDLS and CDR2 is YYNGEE in the germline V gene. This CDR3 has 17 amino acids. V shed 0 bases and J 3 bases; nucleotides not matched to a gene: 7. The CDR3 DNA follows: TGTGCCAGCAGCGTAGGAGTAGCGGGGGGACTTACAGATACGCAGTATTTT. This codes for CASSVGVAGGLTDTQYF.

The chain links TRBV29-1 to TRBJ2-1; 7 bases fit TRBD1. Per the germline V gene, CDR1 is SQVTM and CDR2 is ANQGSEA. V shed 7 bases, J shed 6 bases, and the junction held 12 bases outside the gene matches. This CDR3 spans 14 amino acids. In nucleotides, the CDR3 is TGCAGCGCTGACAGGGTGAGGGTTAGCAATGAGCAGTTCTTC. This encodes CSADRVRVSNEQFF.